This T cell receptor beta chain was sequenced for a study of a mutant IDH1 vaccine in newly diagnosed glioma. On the study more broadly: Patients were given eight vaccinations, scheduled in weeks 1, 3, 5, 7, 11, 15, 19 and 23. Most patients had radiochemotherapy with temozolomide before enrollment; others had one alone. Findings and limits, study-wide: Vaccination elicited immune responses in roughly 92% of patients.

Assay used: immunoSEQ multiplex PCR; TCRdb lists only in-frame clones, some missing. The sample consists of approximately 80,000 clones, roughly 91% of them appearing once. Time point reported: week 5, during vaccination. Every single dose of the vaccine, 300 ug of mutant IDH1 20-mer peptide, came with topical imiquimod. Germline V gene data show CDR1 as MDHEN and CDR2 as SYDVKM. J gave up 3 bases and V 5 bases, and 4 bases lay outside the gene matches. CDR3 length: 15 amino acids. On this clone: The antigen is not known.

This TCR was recovered from a woman in her fifties or sixties with glioma. The chain couples TRBV28 to TRBJ2-3, with 11 nucleotides matching TRBD2. Material: PBMCs, obtained from a glioma patient whose treatment included an IDH1 peptide vaccine. CDR3 bases: TGTGCCAGCAGTCCACTAGCGGGAGTAACAGATACGCAGTATTTT. This encodes CASSPLAGVTDTQYF.